These 19 T cell receptor beta chains originate from one sample sequenced in a study of patients and donors after allogeneic stem cell transplantation. Via MiXCR, TCRdb re-called the RT-PCR reads, giving one row per CDR3 protein. The sample holds 800,000 to 1,000,000 distinct CDR3 sequences, about a sixth seen once. Source material: blood, either unsorted or a sorted T cell fraction (not recorded which). These receptors originate from a human donor who was either an allogeneic HSCT recipient or a stem cell or donor lymphocyte infusion donor (not recorded which). It is not recorded whose cells these are; they may come from a transplant donor.

This clonotype was seen many times. The chain combines TRBV12-3 or TRBV12-4 with TRBJ1-2; TRBD1 is a possible D gene (5 bases). V dropped 0 bases and J dropped 0 bases, with 11 bases sitting between them. The CDR3 covers 16 residues. CDR3 DNA: TGTGCCAGCAGTTTAGCAGGCAGGGCACCTAACTATGGCTACACCTTC. The encoded protein is CASSLAGRAPNYGYTF.

The V call is TRBV3-1, the J call TRBJ1-5; D is unresolved. The CDR3 is 18 residues long. Trimming took 0 bases from V and 3 from J, leaving 18 bases between them. CDR1 and CDR2 from the germline V gene are LGHDT and YNNKEL (reference sequence). Here the CDR3 reads CASSQEGSDRRTNQPQHF. The CDR3 DNA follows: TGTGCCAGCAGCCAAGAGGGGAGCGACCGACGGACCAATCAGCCCCAGCATTTT.

This chain uses TRBV30 with TRBJ2-7, with 8 bases lining up with TRBD1. Trimming took 3 bases from V and 5 from J; bases not matched to a gene: 9. CDR1 is GTSNPN, CDR2 SVGIG, per germline (reference sequence). The CDR3 spans 14 residues. CDR3 protein: CAWRTGTGGDEQYF. The DNA of the CDR3 is TGTGCCTGGAGGACCGGGACAGGCGGAGACGAGCAGTACTTC.

This clonotype was counted many times. This chain connects TRBV12-3 or TRBV12-4 to TRBJ2-7, with 10 nucleotides matching TRBD2. The CDR3 loop spans 15 amino acids. V gave up 4 bases and J gave up 3 bases; unmatched junction bases: 6. The CDR3 spells CASSSSGRAFYEQYF. The CDR3 region has the DNA TGTGCCAGCAGTTCCAGCGGGAGGGCCTTCTACGAGCAGTACTTC.

The chain recombines TRBV7-8 with TRBJ1-4, with D possibly being TRBD1 (5 bases). Trimming stripped 5 bases from V and 6 bases from J, with 16 bases between. The CDR3 spans 15 residues. Looked up from germline, CDR1 is SGHVS and CDR2 is FQNEAQ. The CDR3 bases are TGTGCCAGCAGCGGGGCAGCCGGGGGATATGAAAAACTGTTTTTT. Residues: CASSGAAGGYEKLFF.

Ten or more counts support this clonotype. The chain links TRBV5-1 to TRBJ1-1; D is unresolved. The CDR3 contains 14 residues. V was cut by 0 bases and J by 1 base, with 7 bases left in between. Germline V gene sequence: CDR1 SGHRS, CDR2 YFSETQ. The CDR3 here is CASSLVGKNTEAFF. CDR3 bases: TGCGCCAGCAGCTTGGTTGGGAAGAACACTGAAGCTTTCTTT.

This clonotype was seen a few times. The rearrangement links TRBV12-3 or TRBV12-4 to TRBJ2-5; no firm D call. The V gene lost 5 bases and the J gene lost 2 bases, with 12 bases spanning the gap. The CDR3 is 14 residues long. The CDR3 reads CASSPSSPQETQYF. The CDR3 bases are TGTGCCAGCAGTCCCTCCTCACCTCAAGAGACCCAGTACTTC.

This sequence joins TRBV7-9 and TRBJ2-7; perhaps TRBD1 as D (6 bases). The ends were cut back, 5 bases at V and 3 bases at J, with 17 bases in the middle. The germline CDR1 and CDR2 sequences are SEHNR and FQNEAQ (reference sequence). The CDR3 loop spans 15 amino acids. As DNA, the CDR3 is TGTGCCAGCAGCCCGGTCAACGGCAGGGGCTACGAGCAGTACTTC. It codes for CASSPVNGRGYEQYF. Complete variable domain (other parts from reference TRBV7-9 and TRBJ2-7): DTGVSQNPRHKITKRGQNVTFRCDPISEHNRLYWYRQTLGQGPEFLTYFQNEAQLEKSRLLSDRFSAERPKGSFSTLEIQRTEQGDSAMYLCASSPVNGRGYEQYFGPGTRLTVT.

The table lists this clonotype with a few counts. The chain carries TRBV6-1 and TRBJ1-1, with no clear D. CDR1 MNHNS and CDR2 SASEGT come from the germline V gene. The CDR3 is made up of 13 amino acids. The ends were cut back, 6 bases at V and 1 base at J, with 9 bases in the middle. The CDR3 sequence is CASRTRANTEAFF. CDR3 bases: TGTGCCAGCAGAACAAGAGCGAACACTGAAGCTTTCTTT.

The chain carries TRBV5-1 and TRBJ1-3, with TRBD1 identical over 9 bases. CDR3 length equals 16 residues. The germline gives CDR1 SGHRS, CDR2 YFSETQ. V lost 3 bases to trimming and J lost 2 bases; unmatched junction nucleotides: 6. The DNA of the CDR3 is TGCGCCAGCAGCTCCGGGACAGGGTCTCCTGGAAACACCATATATTTT. Its translation: CASSSGTGSPGNTIYF.

This chain links TRBV2 with TRBJ1-4, with 9 nucleotides matching TRBD1. Germline CDR1 SNHLY, CDR2 FYNNEI. The CDR3 consists of 18 residues. Trimming took 4 bases from V and 4 from J; bases not matched to a gene: 13. The chain's CDR3 is CASSGDLRDRDLNEKLFF. The DNA for the CDR3 is TGTGCCAGCAGTGGAGACCTCCGGGACAGGGACCTTAATGAAAAACTGTTTTTT.

There are a few counts of this clonotype. The V call is TRBV5-1, the J call TRBJ1-1; no definite D call. The CDR3 extends over 14 amino acids. V lost 0 bases, J lost 3 bases, and 9 bases lay in between. From germline, CDR1 is SGHRS and CDR2 YFSETQ. For the CDR3, the DNA is TGCGCCAGCAGCTTGGGGGTGAAGGACACTGAAGCTTTCTTT. Amino acid sequence: CASSLGVKDTEAFF.

This clonotype was counted only a few times. The V and J genes are TRBV9 and TRBJ2-5, with a weak D call TRBD1 (5 bases). Germline V gene sequence: CDR1 SGDLS, CDR2 YYNGEE. The CDR3 extends over 16 amino acids. V was pared by 3 bases and J by 5 bases, with 20 bases between. The CDR3 DNA sequence: TGTGCCAGCAGCGCTACCCAGGGCTATGTTCCGGAGACCCAGTACTTC. It is translated as CASSATQGYVPETQYF.

The CDR3 reads CAISESEGGGEQFF. CDR3 in DNA: TGTGCCATCAGTGAGTCGGAGGGCGGCGGTGAGCAGTTCTTC. This chain links TRBV10-3 with TRBJ2-1; weak D call: TRBD2 (6 bases). Trimming took off 0 bases at V and 9 bases at J, with 12 bases between the two ends. Germline assignment: CDR1 ENHRY and CDR2 SYGVKD. The CDR3 consists of 14 residues.

This clonotype was detected only a few times. This chain joins TRBV7-8 and TRBJ2-7; TRBD2 aligns across 8 bases. The V and J ends lost 5 bases and 7 bases, in that order; junction bases with no gene match: 16. Germline CDR1 SGHVS, CDR2 FQNEAQ. The CDR3 consists of 16 residues. The CDR3 DNA sequence: TGTGCCAGCAGCCTAGGCGGACTAGCTGAAAGTGGGGAGCAGTACTTC. This translates into CASSLGGLAESGEQYF.

This clonotype has just a few counts. J is TRBJ2-7 and V is TRBV28; D is perhaps TRBD1 (6 bases). The CDR3 is 14 amino acids. The V gene's germline CDR1 is MDHEN and CDR2 SYDVKM. V was trimmed by 7 bases and J by 4 bases, leaving 17 bases between them. The CDR3 DNA is TGTGCCAGCACCCCTACAGGGCAATGGTACGAGCAGTACTTC. It is translated as CASTPTGQWYEQYF.

As DNA, the CDR3 is TGTGCCAGCAGCTGGGGTCCTAGCATTCGGGAGACCCAGTACTTC. It is translated as CASSWGPSIRETQYF. This chain uses TRBV7-9 with TRBJ2-5, with TRBD2 as a possible D gene (5 bases). CDR1 and CDR2 from the germline V gene are SEHNR and FQNEAQ (reference sequence). The V end lost 4 bases, the J end lost 5 bases, and 17 bases lay between the germline ends. The CDR3 spans 15 residues.

Many counts were recorded for this clonotype. One end of the junction varies from germline; a read error may be responsible. The V gene is TRBV3-1, the J gene TRBJ1-2; the match to TRBD1 covers 10 bases. Looked up from germline, CDR1 is LGHDT and CDR2 is YNNKEL (reference sequence). There are 12 residues in the CDR3. CDR3 region: CASTAGTGERHF. The CDR3 DNA reads TGTGCCAGCACCGCCGGGACAGGGGAGCGCCACTTC.

This clonotype has more than one count but fewer than ten. V and J are TRBV4-1 and TRBJ1-6; D is undetermined. Trimming pared 4 bases from V and 3 bases from J, leaving 16 bases between. CDR3 length: 17 amino acids. CDR1 MGHRA and CDR2 YSYEKL come from the germline V gene. The CDR3 is CASSRELRESYNSPLHF. In DNA form, the CDR3 reads TGCGCCAGCAGCCGCGAACTCCGAGAAAGCTATAATTCACCCCTCCACTTT.